These 30 T cell receptor beta chains were sequenced from one sample in a study of T-cell memory formation after mild COVID-19. TCRdb recomputed calls from the 5' RACE reads with MiXCR, one row per CDR3 protein. The sample lists around 340,000 distinct CDR3 sequences; around 15% were seen once. Sequencing was carried out using PBMCs or a T cell subset sorted from them (not recorded which). Receptor source: a man younger than 30 who had mild COVID-19 (a few samples of this study predate the infection). Cell type and time point are not known.

This clonotype appeared a few times. The rearrangement uses TRBV12-3 or TRBV12-4 and TRBJ1-2; D is ambiguous. There are 13 residues in the CDR3. V was pared by 5 bases and J by 7 bases, with 14 bases between. The CDR3 spells CASSPRGLLGYTF. The CDR3 bases are TGTGCCAGCAGTCCTCGGGGTCTCCTTGGCTACACCTTC.

The chain couples TRBV27 to TRBJ2-7, with TRBD2 as a possible D gene (6 bases). CDR3 length: 14 residues. Germline CDR1 and CDR2: MNHEY and SMNVEV (reference sequence). V was clipped by 10 bases and J by 0 bases, with 16 bases between them. The CDR3: CATARGILSYEQYF. The CDR3 DNA follows: TGTGCCACCGCCCGGGGGATCCTCTCCTACGAGCAGTACTTC.

This clonotype turned up a few times. This chain connects TRBV7-9 to TRBJ2-7; D unclear. The V gene's germline CDR1 is SEHNR and CDR2 FQNEAQ (reference sequence). The V end was cut by 5 bases, the J end by 6 bases, with 20 bases between. The CDR3 length is 15 residues. The CDR3 region has the DNA TGTGCCAGCAGCCCCCCTAGTGCCCGAGGTGGCGAGCAGTACGTC. Its protein is CASSPPSARGGEQYV.

The chain has TRBV11-2 and TRBJ2-5; D remains ambiguous. The V gene's germline CDR1 is SGHAT and CDR2 FQNNGV. The CDR3 runs 13 residues. Trimming took off 1 base at V and 5 bases at J, with 8 bases between the two ends. CDR3 in DNA: TGTGCCAGCAGCTTAGGGGCTTGGGAGACCCAGTACTTC. It specifies CASSLGAWETQYF.

The chain combines TRBV6-2 or TRBV6-3 with TRBJ1-4, with D hard to call. The germline CDR1 and CDR2 sequences are MNHEY and SVGEGT. The CDR3 loop spans 11 amino acids. DNA of the CDR3: TGTGGAGGCGGGGATGGTGAAAAACTGTTTTTT. Its translation is CGGGDGEKLFF.

This chain joins TRBV28 and TRBJ1-1; a possible D gene is TRBD1 (6 bases). The CDR3 runs 15 residues. Between the trimmed V and J ends, which lost 6 bases and 0 bases, there was a span of 14 bases. Germline lookup yields CDR1 MDHEN and CDR2 SYDVKM. The DNA of the CDR3 is TGTGCCAGCAGCTTACCCGGGACACTGAACACTGAAGCTTTCTTT. It specifies CASSLPGTLNTEAFF.

This chain joins TRBV5-6 and TRBJ1-5; D gene uncertain. The length of the CDR3 is 14 residues. Germline V gene lookup returns CDR1 SGHDT and CDR2 YYEEEE. Trimming cost V 1 base and J 2 bases, with 7 bases left between them. CDR3 sequence (DNA): TGTGCCAGCAGCTTGATGCTGGGCAATCAGCCCCAGCATTTT. Residues: CASSLMLGNQPQHF.

The chain couples TRBV12-3 or TRBV12-4 to TRBJ1-5; D is unresolved. This CDR3 contains 16 residues. The V gene lost 11 bases and the J gene lost 0 bases, with 20 bases spanning the gap. The CDR3 sequence: CAVSLRPQYSNQPQHF. CDR3 bases: TGTGCCGTTTCTCTCCGGCCTCAGTATAGCAATCAGCCCCAGCATTTT.

This clonotype was detected a few times. The J gene is TRBJ2-5, the V gene TRBV5-1, with D hard to call. From germline, CDR1 is SGHRS and CDR2 YFSETQ. The CDR3 has 16 residues. Trimming cost V 3 bases and J 0 bases, with 15 bases left between them. This CDR3 is CASSSPGSLYQETQYF. The CDR3 DNA is TGCGCCAGCAGCTCGCCGGGCAGCTTGTACCAAGAGACCCAGTACTTC.

The CDR3 DNA sequence: TGCGCCAGCAGCCGGAGGCAGAACACAGATACGCAGTATTTT. It translates to CASSRRQNTDTQYF. The rearrangement links TRBV5-1 to TRBJ2-3; D may be TRBD2 (5 bases). The CDR3 runs 14 residues. The V gene lost 4 bases and the J gene lost 2 bases, with 11 bases spanning the gap. The germline CDR1 and CDR2 sequences are SGHRS and YFSETQ.

This chain joins TRBV18 and TRBJ1-1; D remains ambiguous. The CDR3 totals 14 residues. V was cut by 2 bases and J by 4 bases, with 11 bases left in between. The germline CDR1 and CDR2 sequences are KGHSH and LQKENI. The CDR3 loop is CASSPISDTTEAFF. The CDR3, as DNA: TGTGCCAGCTCACCAATCTCTGATACCACTGAAGCTTTCTTT. Drawing the rest from reference TRBV18 and TRBJ1-1, the complete variable domain is NAGVMQNPRHLVRRRGQEARLRCSPMKGHSHVYWYRQLPEEGLKFMVYLQKENIIDESGMPKERFSAEFPKEGPSILRIQQVVRGDSAAYFCASSPISDTTEAFFGQGTRLTVV.

This clonotype was seen a handful of times. The V call is TRBV12-3 or TRBV12-4, the J call TRBJ1-3; no reliable D call. This CDR3 is 14 amino acids long. The V and J ends lost 8 bases and 0 bases respectively, with 11 bases between them. CDR3 bases: TGTGCCAGCTCTAACTTACCCTCTGGAAACACCATATATTTT. It codes for CASSNLPSGNTIYF.

This chain uses TRBV13 with TRBJ1-4; maybe TRBD1 (6 bases). Germline CDR1 is PRHDT and CDR2 is FYEKMQ (reference sequence). This CDR3 comprises 14 residues. Trimming removed 7 bases from V and 7 bases from J, with 16 bases in between. In DNA, the CDR3 is TGTGCCAGCACCATAAGGGGGTACGCTGAAAAACTGTTTTTT. Its protein is CASTIRGYAEKLFF.

The chain employs TRBV4-3 and TRBJ1-5; the match to TRBD1 covers 7 bases. With V trimmed by 0 bases and J by 5 bases, 7 bases remained unmatched. CDR3 length: 16 amino acids. The germline V gene has CDR1 LGHNA and CDR2 YSLEER. CDR3 region: CASSQDRAGGYQPQHF. The CDR3 nucleotides are TGCGCCAGCAGCCAAGATCGAGCAGGGGGTTATCAGCCCCAGCATTTT.

This clonotype occurred a few times. This chain uses TRBV7-3 with TRBJ2-1, with D possibly TRBD1 on 6 matching bases. This CDR3 spans 16 amino acids. Germline CDR1 and CDR2: SGHTA and FQGTGA. The V end was cut by 5 bases, the J end by 1 base, with 15 bases between. For the CDR3, the DNA is TGTGCCAGCAGCCCCGCAGGGGCAGGATCCTACAATGAGCAGTTCTTC. Amino acid sequence: CASSPAGAGSYNEQFF.

The chain is built from TRBV7-2 and TRBJ1-4, with no clear D. The CDR3 is 16 amino acids. Trimming removed 5 bases from V and 7 bases from J, with 20 bases in between. Per germline, CDR1 SGHTA and CDR2 FQGNSA. As DNA, the CDR3 is TGTGCCAGCAGCCTATTTGGAAGGTCCGGAGGTGAAAAACTGTTTTTT. Residues: CASSLFGRSGGEKLFF.

The chain links TRBV15 to TRBJ2-3; tentative D call: TRBD2 (6 bases). This CDR3 has 14 amino acids. The germline V gene has CDR1 LNHNV and CDR2 YYDKDF (reference sequence). V was cut by 0 bases and J by 4 bases, with 8 bases left in between. The CDR3: CATSRDGGADTQYF. Written as DNA, the CDR3 is TGTGCCACCAGCAGAGATGGAGGGGCAGATACGCAGTATTTT.

This clonotype has just a few counts. The genes are TRBV4-2 and TRBJ2-3; TRBD1 matches 8 bases. Germline trimming cut 0 bases from V and 6 bases from J; bases unmatched to any gene: 8. This CDR3 spans 16 amino acids. CDR1 and CDR2 from the germline V gene are LGHNA and YNFKEQ. The CDR3 DNA reads TGTGCCAGCAGCCAAGACTCGGCAGGGGGCAGGGATACGCAGTATTTT. This encodes CASSQDSAGGRDTQYF.

This clonotype was observed a few times. The chain is built from TRBV6-6 and TRBJ2-7; perhaps D is TRBD1 or TRBD2 (5 bases each). Germline values: CDR1 MNHNY, CDR2 SVGAGI (reference sequence). Deletions cut 2 bases from V and 6 bases from J, with 14 bases between. The CDR3 consists of 14 residues. This chain's CDR3 is CASSYGQGVSEQYV. In DNA form, the CDR3 reads TGTGCCAGCAGTTACGGCCAGGGAGTATCCGAGCAGTACGTC.

In this sample, this clonotype turned up a few times. The gene calls are TRBV29-1 and TRBJ2-5; tentatively, D is TRBD2 (6 bases). V gave up 7 bases and J gave up 4 bases, with 16 bases separating them. Germline-derived CDR1 and CDR2 are SQVTM and ANQGSEA. The CDR3 sequence is 13 residues long. CDR3 in amino acids: CSAKDWGGETQYF. The CDR3 DNA reads as TGCAGCGCCAAAGACTGGGGAGGAGAGACCCAGTACTTC.

The chain carries TRBV6-5 and TRBJ2-1; D is unclear. The ends were cut back, 7 bases at V and 9 bases at J, with 13 bases in the middle. Germline CDR1 is MNHEY and CDR2 is SVGAGI. The CDR3 consists of 12 residues. In nucleotides, the CDR3 is TGTGCCAGCACCTCATCCCCTGGTGAGCAGTTCTTC. As protein: CASTSSPGEQFF.

The table lists this clonotype with a few counts. V and J are TRBV28 and TRBJ1-6; 10 bases line up with TRBD1. Germline assignment: CDR1 MDHEN and CDR2 SYDVKM. V lost 8 bases, J lost 8 bases, and 0 bases stayed unmatched. This CDR3 region has 12 residues. The CDR3 loop reads CASGQGDSPLHF. CDR3 sequence (DNA): TGTGCCAGCGGACAGGGGGATTCACCCCTCCACTTT.

Only a few counts were recorded for this clonotype. This chain uses TRBV20-1 with TRBJ2-1, with 10 bases that match TRBD2. This CDR3 has 14 residues. V lost 1 base and J lost 9; bases outside the gene matches: 6. Germline CDR1 is DFQATT and CDR2 is SNEGSKA (reference sequence). CDR3 bases: TGCAGTGCTAGAGTAGCGGGGGGCCTCGGTGAGCAGTTCTTC. It encodes CSARVAGGLGEQFF.

This clonotype was detected only a few times. The J gene is TRBJ1-3, the V gene TRBV21-1. TRBV21-1 is reported as a pseudogene. The CDR3 extends over 15 amino acids. As DNA, the CDR3 is TGTGCCAGCAGCAAAAGTACTAGCTCTGGAAACACCATATATTTT. It yields the protein CASSKSTSSGNTIYF.

This clonotype was picked up a small number of times. The chain joins TRBV2 to TRBJ2-3; tentatively, D is TRBD2 (5 bases). This CDR3 has 15 amino acids. CDR1 is SNHLY and CDR2 is FYNNEI in the germline V gene. The germline V and J ends were trimmed by 4 bases and 1 base, with 12 bases remaining between them. This chain's CDR3 is CASSGAGGGTDTQYF. As DNA, the CDR3 is TGTGCCAGCAGTGGGGCGGGTGGTGGCACAGATACGCAGTATTTT.

The gene calls are TRBV5-1 and TRBJ1-2; no clear D gene. The CDR3 is 15 amino acids. Germline CDR1 reads SGHRS; CDR2 reads YFSETQ. V shed 0 bases and J shed 5 bases, with 14 bases lying between them. The DNA for the CDR3 is TGCGCCAGCAGCTTGGCACAAAGTGGAGATTATGGCTACACCTTC. Translated: CASSLAQSGDYGYTF.

V usage is TRBV20-1 and J usage is TRBJ2-2, with a weak D call TRBD2 (6 bases). The V end was cut by 2 bases, the J end by 0 bases, with 13 bases between. The CDR3 spans 16 residues. The germline CDR1 and CDR2 sequences are DFQATT and SNEGSKA (reference sequence). CDR3 sequence reads: CSARTRDSANTGELFF. Written as DNA, the CDR3 is TGCAGTGCTAGAACCCGGGACTCAGCGAACACCGGGGAGCTGTTTTTT.

J is TRBJ1-6 and V is TRBV6-6; D is undetermined. V lost 0 bases to trimming and J lost 0 bases, with 9 bases between them. Germline V lookup: CDR1 MNHNY, CDR2 SVGAGI (reference sequence). This CDR3 has 17 residues. The CDR3 DNA reads as TGTGCCAGCAGTTACTCGAGCACCAGCTCCTATAATTCACCCCTCCACTTT. Translated: CASSYSSTSSYNSPLHF.

This chain uses TRBV20-1 with TRBJ1-1; 8 bases agree with TRBD1. CDR1 DFQATT and CDR2 SNEGSKA come from the germline V gene (reference sequence). The CDR3 length is 12 residues. J lost 1 base, V lost 6 bases, and 1 base had no gene match. For the CDR3, the DNA is TGCAGTGCCACAGGGGGGAACACTGAAGCTTTCTTT. Amino acids: CSATGGNTEAFF.

This clonotype was detected a few times. The DNA of the CDR3 is TGTGCCAGCAGCTCGACCGGGACTAGCGTCTACAATGAGCAGTTCTTC. Its translation is CASSSTGTSVYNEQFF. The chain combines TRBV5-6 with TRBJ2-1, with 10 bases aligning to TRBD2. V dropped 3 bases and J dropped 3; count of bases not matched to a gene: 6. This CDR3 contains 16 residues. Germline-derived CDR1 and CDR2 are SGHDT and YYEEEE.